This T cell receptor beta chain was documented in a study of T cell responses to AZD1222 COVID-19 vaccine. Study-wide findings and caveats: The study sampled repertoires only after the peak T cell response. In a largely white British group with more females than males, clonal diversity was possibly underestimated.

Clones were sequenced by immunoSEQ multiplex PCR, and TCRdb holds only the in-frame ones, with some missing. The sample has around 81,000 clones, approximately 90% seen once; the top ten hold 8%. As for this clone: What it recognizes is unknown.

This specimen was peripheral blood, taken 28 days after the second AZD1222 dose. The source is an adult who received the AZD1222 COVID-19 vaccine.

In DNA form, the CDR3 reads TGTGCCAGCAGTTACTCGGCCCGACAGCCCCAGCATTTT. This encodes CASSYSARQPQHF. This sequence joins TRBV6-2 or TRBV6-3 and TRBJ1-5, with D hard to call. Germline V gene data show CDR1 as MNHEY and CDR2 as SVGEGT. Trimming shortened V by 0 bases and J by 7 bases, and 7 bases separated the two germline ends. CDR3 length: 13 residues.